A selection of T cell receptor beta chains follows, all from one sample in a study of cytomegalovirus exposure and HLA in healthy donors. Some clones are missing from TCRdb's copy, which holds only in-frame ones; the method was immunoSEQ multiplex PCR. Here the sample spans 120,000 or so clones, over 9.5% being singletons. The sequencing input was PBMCs. The receptor source for this set is a woman between 18 and 29 years old in good health and CMV-seropositive. Both conserved end residues are part of each CDR3. D genes are given only for firm matches. Clone size is not always given. Where it is, it says once, few, many or a class for expanded clones.

V gene	clone size	J gene	D gene	CDR3 protein	CDR3 DNA
TRBV30	few	TRBJ1-1	-	CAWTFATEAFF	TGTGCCTGGACATTTGCGACTGAAGCTTTCTTT
TRBV11-2	-	TRBJ1-1	-	CASSLGGGDTEAFF	TGTGCCAGCAGCTTAGGGGGGGGAGATACTGAAGCTTTCTTT
TRBV5-1	few	TRBJ2-1	TRBD2	CASKLGLAGEQFF	TGCGCCAGCAAGTTGGGACTAGCTGGTGAGCAGTTCTTC
TRBV30	-	TRBJ2-1	-	CAWVALSSYNEQFF	TGTGCCTGGGTAGCCCTTAGCTCCTACAATGAGCAGTTCTTC
TRBV5-1	-	TRBJ2-7	-	CASSSDNLYEQYF	TGCGCCAGCAGTTCGGACAATCTCTACGAGCAGTACTTC
TRBV4-1	-	TRBJ1-2	TRBD1	CASSQALGTGVYGYTF	TGCGCCAGCAGCCAAGCTCTGGGGACAGGGGTCTATGGCTACACCTTC
TRBV19	few	TRBJ1-4	-	CASSISGAGTNEKLFF	TGTGCCAGTAGTATTTCGGGAGCCGGAACTAATGAAAAACTGTTTTTT
TRBV5-1	few	TRBJ1-1	-	CATFAQIGPKAFF	TGCGCCACTTTTGCCCAAATCGGTCCCAAAGCTTTCTTT
TRBV5-1	few	TRBJ1-2	-	CASSWGTAVLGYTF	TGCGCCAGCAGCTGGGGGACTGCCGTTTTGGGCTACACCTTC
TRBV5-4	few	TRBJ2-7	-	CASSSPGGGPYEQYF	TGTGCCAGCAGCTCCCCCGGCGGGGGCCCCTACGAGCAGTACTTC
TRBV6-5	-	TRBJ2-1	TRBD1	CASSGQGAYNEQFF	TGTGCCAGCAGTGGACAGGGAGCCTACAATGAGCAGTTCTTC
TRBV28	few	TRBJ1-2	-	CATGQGSSGYGYTF	TGTGCCACGGGTCAGGGGTCATCGGGCTATGGCTACACCTTC
TRBV7-2	few	TRBJ1-2	-	CASSPRQSYGYTF	TGTGCCAGCAGCCCAAGACAGTCCTATGGCTACACCTTC
TRBV29-1	-	TRBJ2-7	-	CSVDGQSYEQYF	TGCAGCGTTGATGGACAGTCCTACGAGCAGTACTTC
TRBV4-2	-	TRBJ2-3	TRBD2	CASSQGRPAAGYVYTQYF	TGTGCCAGCAGCCAAGGACGCCCCGCAGCGGGATACGTATATACGCAGTATTTT
TRBV7-2	-	TRBJ2-1	TRBD2	CASSLSGRVRGGKEQFF	TGTGCCAGCAGCTTATCGGGGCGTGTGCGGGGAGGGAAAGAGCAGTTCTTC
TRBV4-2	few	TRBJ2-5	-	CASSQGDSETQYF	TGTGCCAGCAGCCAAGGGGACTCGGAGACCCAGTACTTC
TRBV18	few	TRBJ2-7	TRBD1	CASSNPGTGSEQYF	TGTGCCAGCTCAAATCCCGGGACAGGGAGCGAGCAGTACTTC
TRBV2	-	TRBJ2-5	TRBD2	CASYASGGTQETQYF	TGTGCCAGCTACGCTAGCGGGGGGACACAAGAGACCCAGTACTTC
TRBV7-9	few	TRBJ1-2	TRBD1	CASSLDTGGGGYTF	TGTGCCAGCAGCTTAGATACAGGGGGCGGTGGCTACACCTTC
TRBV6-6	-	TRBJ1-1	TRBD1	CASSTPQGGSTEAFF	TGTGCCAGCAGTACACCACAGGGGGGATCCACTGAAGCTTTCTTT
TRBV6-5	-	TRBJ1-6	TRBD1	CASRPGQGAVALHF	TGTGCCAGCAGACCGGGACAGGGGGCCGTAGCCCTCCACTTT
TRBV18	-	TRBJ2-2	-	CASSPTLSGVNTGELFF	TGTGCCAGCTCACCGACCCTTAGCGGAGTAAACACCGGGGAGCTGTTTTTT
TRBV7-6	few	TRBJ2-7	TRBD2	CASSFNPGTSALYEQYF	TGTGCCAGCAGCTTTAACCCCGGGACTAGCGCGCTCTACGAGCAGTACTTC
TRBV4-1	few	TRBJ1-2	-	CASSPEYSYGYTF	TGCGCCAGCAGCCCCGAGTATTCTTATGGCTACACCTTC
TRBV4-2	few	TRBJ2-7	-	CASSQDQGELSFEQYF	TGTGCCAGCAGCCAAGATCAGGGTGAACTCTCCTTCGAGCAGTACTTC
TRBV30	-	TRBJ2-5	-	CAWSGAGETQYF	TGTGCCTGGAGTGGAGCCGGGGAGACCCAGTACTTC
TRBV30	-	TRBJ2-2	-	CAWNPGVGELFF	TGTGCCTGGAATCCGGGAGTCGGGGAGCTGTTTTTT
TRBV25-1	few	TRBJ2-1	TRBD2	CASSAGVAGSNEQFF	TGTGCCAGCAGTGCCGGGGTAGCGGGATCTAATGAGCAGTTCTTC
TRBV7-3	few	TRBJ1-1	TRBD1	CASSARQGDEAFF	TGTGCCAGCAGCGCCCGACAGGGCGATGAAGCTTTCTTT
TRBV28	few	TRBJ2-3	-	CASSTSREGVADTQYF	TGTGCCAGCAGTACTTCCCGAGAAGGGGTTGCAGATACGCAGTATTTT